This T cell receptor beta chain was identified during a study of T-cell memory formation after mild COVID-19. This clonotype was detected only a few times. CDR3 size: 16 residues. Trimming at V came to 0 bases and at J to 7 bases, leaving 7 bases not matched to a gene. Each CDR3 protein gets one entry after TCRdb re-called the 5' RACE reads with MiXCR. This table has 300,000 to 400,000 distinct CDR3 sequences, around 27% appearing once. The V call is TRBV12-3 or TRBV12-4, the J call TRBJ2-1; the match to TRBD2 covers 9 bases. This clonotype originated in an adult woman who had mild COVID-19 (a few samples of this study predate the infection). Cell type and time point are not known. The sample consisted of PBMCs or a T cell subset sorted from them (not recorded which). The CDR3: CASSLALAGLANEQFF. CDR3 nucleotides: TGTGCCAGCAGTTTAGCGCTAGCGGGGTTAGCTAATGAGCAGTTCTTC.